This paragraph covers one T cell receptor beta chain sequence. Treatment given: approximately 18 received Ad26.COV2.S at low or high dose, single or two shots; 5 received placebo; per-sample allocation not given. Day 63 after the first vaccine or placebo injection was the time point for sampling. Immunization relied on an Ad26 vector, which expressed Wuhan-strain SARS-CoV-2 spike. The sample belongs to a study of Ad26.COV2.S vaccination and SARS-CoV-2 variants. TCRdb's table, derived via immunoSEQ multiplex PCR, lists solely in-frame clones and lacks some. The sample consists of around 300,000 clones, about 88% of them appearing once. Germline CDR1 and CDR2: SGHTA and FQGNSA. CDR3 length equals 16 residues. V gave up 4 bases and J gave up 3 bases; unmatched junction bases: 6.

The starting material was peripheral blood, obtained in a trial of Ad26.COV2.S vaccine versus placebo. The sequence came from a person between 18 and 65 years old who received the Ad26.COV2.S COVID-19 vaccine or a placebo. The chain combines TRBV7-2 with TRBJ2-1, with TRBD2 identical over 10 bases. CDR3: CASSSPRTSGYNEQFF. The CDR3 DNA reads TGTGCCAGCAGCTCCCCTAGGACTAGCGGCTACAATGAGCAGTTCTTC.